The 22 T cell receptor beta chains presented below share a single source sample, sequenced in a study of blood T cell repertoires in COVID-19. Only in-frame clones appear in the TCRdb table, and some are missing; sequencing was by immunoSEQ multiplex PCR. The top ten clones hold 9% to 10% of a sample with about 80,000 clones, about four fifths of them seen once. The specimen was peripheral blood. Receptors were obtained from a human donor in a cohort sampled during active COVID-19.

This clone was counted many times. The chain uses TRBV7-9 and TRBJ2-1; D not certain. The V gene lost 5 bases and the J gene lost 0 bases, with 14 bases spanning the gap. Germline CDR1 SEHNR, CDR2 FQNEAQ (reference sequence). CDR3 size: 16 residues. The CDR3 coding sequence is TGTGCCAGCAGCCCGGGTTTGGTTCTCTCCTACAATGAGCAGTTCTTC. As protein: CASSPGLVLSYNEQFF.

J is TRBJ2-7 and V is TRBV28, with D possibly matching TRBD1 (6 bases). V lost 6 bases, J lost 6 bases, and 27 bases lay in between. The germline gives CDR1 MDHEN, CDR2 SYDVKM. The CDR3 runs 17 residues. This CDR3 is CASSDLSRDTLYGEQYF. The DNA of the CDR3 is TGTGCCAGCAGCGACCTTTCCCGGGACACCCTTTATGGCGAGCAGTACTTC.

The V gene is TRBV15, the J gene TRBJ2-3, with D tentatively TRBD2 (7 bases). Germline V lookup: CDR1 LNHNV, CDR2 YYDKDF (reference sequence). V lost 3 bases and J 9 bases, leaving 25 bases between the germline ends. CDR3 size: 17 residues. The DNA for the CDR3 is TGTGCCACCAGCAGTGAGGGGGGGCTAGCACGAACGGGGACGCAGTATTTT. It specifies CATSSEGGLARTGTQYF.

V usage is TRBV5-4 and J usage is TRBJ2-3; possible D gene TRBD2, 5 bases. From germline, CDR1 is SGHNT and CDR2 YYREEE (reference sequence). Trimming pared 4 bases from V and 2 bases from J, leaving 17 bases between. This CDR3 spans 16 amino acids. CDR3 region: CASSPPPGSPTDTQYF. DNA for the CDR3: TGTGCCAGCAGCCCCCCGCCGGGATCACCCACAGATACGCAGTATTTT. Combining the CDR3 with reference TRBV5-4 and TRBJ2-3 gives the whole variable domain ETGVTQSPTHLIKTRGQQVTLRCSSQSGHNTVSWYQQALGQGPQFIFQYYREEENGRGNFPPRFSGLQFPNYSSELNVNALELDDSALYLCASSPPPGSPTDTQYFGPGTRLTVL.

This chain joins TRBV20-1 and TRBJ2-7; TRBD1 might be the D (5 bases). There are 11 residues in the CDR3. The V and J ends lost 5 bases and 6 bases respectively, with 11 bases between them. CDR1 and CDR2 (germline): DFQATT, SNEGSKA (reference sequence). The CDR3 nucleotides read TGCAGTGCTCTGACAGTTGTCGAGCAGTACTTC. Its translation: CSALTVVEQYF.

CDR3 sequence (DNA): TGTGCCAGCAGCAGCCGCCGTGGGGGGACAGATACGCAGTATTTT. Its protein is CASSSRRGGTDTQYF. This chain joins TRBV4-2 and TRBJ2-3; maybe TRBD2 (6 bases). In germline, CDR1 is LGHNA, CDR2 YNFKEQ. This CDR3 has 15 amino acids. Trimming left V 5 bases short and J 3 bases short, with 15 bases between.

CDR3 coding DNA: TGTGCCAGCAGCCCACAGGGAGCGGCCGAGCAGTACTTC. Its translation is CASSPQGAAEQYF. The rearrangement links TRBV9 to TRBJ2-7; D is perhaps TRBD1 (6 bases). The CDR3 is 13 amino acids. V was shortened by 4 bases and J by 6 bases, with 14 bases between the two germline ends. Germline values: CDR1 SGDLS, CDR2 YYNGEE. The whole variable domain, remainder taken from reference TRBV9 and TRBJ2-7, is DSGVTQTPKHLITATGQRVTLRCSPRSGDLSVYWYQQSLDQGLQFLIQYYNGEERAKGNILERFSAQQFPDLHSELNLSSLELGDSALYFCASSPQGAAEQYFGPGTRLTVT.

This sequence joins TRBV7-2 and TRBJ2-5, with TRBD2 matching over 8 bases. CDR1 SGHTA and CDR2 FQGNSA come from the germline V gene. This CDR3 contains 14 residues. V shed 5 bases and J 5 bases; nucleotides not matched to a gene: 7. The CDR3 nucleotides are TGTGCCAGCAGCCTTCCCACTAGCGGCGAGACCCAGTACTTC. Its protein product is CASSLPTSGETQYF.

This clone showed up just once. This CDR3 is CATNGGAGRGTGELFF. In nucleotides, the CDR3 is TGTGCCACGAACGGAGGGGCAGGGAGGGGCACCGGGGAGCTGTTTTTT. The V gene is TRBV15, the J gene TRBJ2-2; 7 bases map to TRBD2. The germline CDR1 and CDR2 sequences are LNHNV and YYDKDF (reference sequence). The CDR3 runs 16 residues. Trimming cost V 9 bases and J 4 bases; bases outside gene matches: 14.

This clone was seen a handful of times. This chain connects TRBV12-3 or TRBV12-4 to TRBJ2-2; 13 positions match TRBD2. V was pared by 11 bases and J by 7 bases, with 4 bases of the junction left unmatched. This CDR3 contains 13 residues. The chain's CDR3 is CAGTSGKGGELFF. In nucleotides, the CDR3 is TGTGCCGGGACTAGCGGGAAGGGCGGGGAGCTGTTTTTT.

The chain uses TRBV7-2 and TRBJ1-2, with a tentative D call TRBD1 (6 bases). Germline V CDR1 and CDR2: SGHTA, FQGNSA. CDR3 length: 13 residues. V lost 3 bases to trimming and J lost 4 bases, with 9 bases between them. CDR3 bases: TGTGCCAGCAGCTTTGGGGGCGCCTATGGCTACACCTTC. It specifies CASSFGGAYGYTF.

This clone has more than one count but fewer than ten. The gene calls are TRBV11-2 and TRBJ1-6, with D tentatively TRBD1 (5 bases). The germline gives CDR1 SGHAT, CDR2 FQNNGV. The V gene lost 3 bases and the J gene lost 7 bases, with 10 bases spanning the gap. This CDR3 is built from 14 residues. DNA of the CDR3: TGTGCCAGCAGCTTGCGGGGGAGCAATTCACCCCTCCACTTT. Translating it yields CASSLRGSNSPLHF. Based on the CDR3 plus reference TRBV11-2 and TRBJ1-6, the full variable domain is EAGVAQSPRYKIIEKRQSVAFWCNPISGHATLYWYQQILGQGPKLLIQFQNNGVVDDSQLPKDRFSAERLKGVDSTLKIQPAKLEDSAVYLCASSLRGSNSPLHFGNGTRLTVT.

This clone showed up just a few times. The identical CDR3 is also encoded by other nucleotide sequences in the sample. The V gene is TRBV6-5, the J gene TRBJ2-7; 8 bases align to TRBD1. Germline values: CDR1 MNHEY, CDR2 SVGAGI. The CDR3 runs to 13 residues. V trimming: 6 bases; J trimming: 1 base; junction bases outside the gene matches: 2. The CDR3 region is CASRGTGSYEQYF. The CDR3 DNA reads TGTGCCAGCAGGGGGACAGGTTCCTACGAGCAGTACTTC.

This sequence joins TRBV5-6 and TRBJ2-1; TRBD1 agrees at 7 bases. CDR1 is SGHDT, CDR2 YYEEEE, per germline. The CDR3 has 15 residues. V trimming: 1 base; J trimming: 4 bases; junction bases outside the gene matches: 5. For the CDR3, the DNA is TGTGCCAGCAGCTTGAGACAGGGAGTTTACAATGAGCAGTTCTTC. As protein: CASSLRQGVYNEQFF. The whole variable domain, remainder taken from reference TRBV5-6 and TRBJ2-1, is DAGVTQSPTHLIKTRGQQVTLRCSPKSGHDTVSWYQQALGQGPQFIFQYYEEEERQRGNFPDRFSGHQFPNYSSELNVNALLLGDSALYLCASSLRQGVYNEQFFGPGTRLTVL.

The gene calls are TRBV2 and TRBJ2-2, with 9 nucleotides matching TRBD1. J was trimmed by 4 bases and V by 8 bases; bases with no gene match: 11. The germline CDR1 and CDR2 sequences are SNHLY and FYNNEI. CDR3 size: 16 residues. The CDR3 here is CASLEQGAPGTGELFF. The CDR3 DNA is TGTGCCAGCCTTGAACAGGGGGCGCCGGGCACCGGGGAGCTGTTTTTT. Full variable domain (outside the CDR3, taken from reference TRBV2 and TRBJ2-2): EPEVTQTPSHQVTQMGQEVILRCVPISNHLYFYWYRQILGQKVEFLVSFYNNEISEKSEIFDDQFSVERPDGSNFTLKIRSTKLEDSAMYFCASLEQGAPGTGELFFGEGSRLTVL.

This clone was detected only a few times. The V call is TRBV28, the J call TRBJ2-2, with D possibly matching TRBD1 (5 bases). The CDR3 sequence is 12 residues long. Germline CDR1 reads MDHEN; CDR2 reads SYDVKM. Trimming removed 3 bases from V and 9 bases from J, with 8 bases in between. In DNA, the CDR3 is TGTGCCAGCAGTTTCCCGGACAGGGAGCTGTTTTTT. Amino acids: CASSFPDRELFF.

This clone was counted once. The chain employs TRBV7-6 and TRBJ1-5; tentatively, D is TRBD1 (5 bases). Trimming shortened V by 1 base and J by 3 bases, and 13 bases separated the two germline ends. CDR3 length: 16 amino acids. Germline values: CDR1 SGHVS, CDR2 FNYEAQ. The CDR3 region has the DNA TGTGCCAGCAGCTTAGAGGGCGGGACCCTCAATCAGCCCCAGCATTTT. Amino acid sequence: CASSLEGGTLNQPQHF.

The chain links TRBV9 to TRBJ1-6; no clear D gene. The CDR3 is 13 amino acids. Trimming left V 1 base short and J 6 bases short, with 5 bases between. From germline, CDR1 is SGDLS and CDR2 YYNGEE. CDR3 bases: TGTGCCAGCAGCGTACAGCGTAATTCACCCCTCCACTTT. It translates to CASSVQRNSPLHF. The full variable domain, with the rest looked up from reference TRBV9 and TRBJ1-6, is DSGVTQTPKHLITATGQRVTLRCSPRSGDLSVYWYQQSLDQGLQFLIQYYNGEERAKGNILERFSAQQFPDLHSELNLSSLELGDSALYFCASSVQRNSPLHFGNGTRLTVT.

The chain uses TRBV28 and TRBJ2-3; D is unclear. CDR1 is MDHEN, CDR2 SYDVKM, per germline. V lost 4 bases to trimming and J lost 4 bases, with 9 bases between them. The CDR3 consists of 13 residues. CDR3 protein: CASSSRLPDTQYF. DNA for the CDR3: TGTGCCAGCAGTTCCCGACTGCCAGATACGCAGTATTTT.

The chain recombines TRBV7-8 with TRBJ2-1; D not resolved. V was cut by 1 base and J by 0 bases, with 10 bases left in between. The CDR3 has 16 amino acids. The V gene's germline CDR1 is SGHVS and CDR2 FQNEAQ. The CDR3 loop reads CASSLDSFFSYNEQFF. The DNA of the CDR3 is TGTGCCAGCAGCTTAGACAGTTTTTTCTCCTACAATGAGCAGTTCTTC.

The V and J genes are TRBV12-3 or TRBV12-4 and TRBJ2-7, with D hard to call. The V gene lost 3 bases and the J gene lost 6 bases, with 12 bases spanning the gap. This CDR3 is 13 amino acids long. CDR3 loop: CASSFEARGEQYF. CDR3 bases: TGTGCCAGCAGTTTCGAGGCACGAGGCGAGCAGTACTTC.

This chain links TRBV7-9 with TRBJ2-1; weak D call: TRBD1 (6 bases). V lost 5 bases to trimming and J lost 3 bases, with 11 bases between them. This CDR3 contains 14 residues. In germline, CDR1 is SEHNR, CDR2 FQNEAQ (reference sequence). CDR3 region: CASSPQGNYNEQFF. The CDR3 DNA reads TGTGCCAGCAGCCCCCAGGGGAACTACAATGAGCAGTTCTTC.